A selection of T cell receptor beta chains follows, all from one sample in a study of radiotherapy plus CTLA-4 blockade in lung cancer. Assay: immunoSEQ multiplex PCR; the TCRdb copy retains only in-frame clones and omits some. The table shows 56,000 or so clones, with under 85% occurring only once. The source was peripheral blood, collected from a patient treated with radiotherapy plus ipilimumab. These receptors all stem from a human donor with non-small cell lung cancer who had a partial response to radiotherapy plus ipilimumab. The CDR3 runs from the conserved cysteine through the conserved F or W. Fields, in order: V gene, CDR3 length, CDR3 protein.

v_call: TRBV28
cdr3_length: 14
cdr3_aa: CASSPGGWKNIQYF

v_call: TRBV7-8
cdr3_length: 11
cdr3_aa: CASSSQGTQYF

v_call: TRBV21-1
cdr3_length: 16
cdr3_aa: CASSFGQGGSNQPQHF

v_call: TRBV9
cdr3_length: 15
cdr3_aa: CASSAGTGANYGYTF

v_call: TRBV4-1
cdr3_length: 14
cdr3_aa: CASSQEYPSYGYTF

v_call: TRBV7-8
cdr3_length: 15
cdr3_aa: CASSGNPGTEFEQYF

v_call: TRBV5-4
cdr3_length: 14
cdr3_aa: CASSLEGLNTEAFF

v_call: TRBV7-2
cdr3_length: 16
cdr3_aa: CASSVGSGRTNYGYTF

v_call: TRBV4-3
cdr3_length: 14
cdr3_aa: CASSAQGGQETQYF

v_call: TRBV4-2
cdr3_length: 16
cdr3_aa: CASSQVGAPGRGEQFF

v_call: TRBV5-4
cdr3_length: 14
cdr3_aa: CASSQGQKDTEAFF

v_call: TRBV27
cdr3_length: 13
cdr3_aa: CASSFTGPYEQYF

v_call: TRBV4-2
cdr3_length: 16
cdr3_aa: CASSQDASGGADTQYF

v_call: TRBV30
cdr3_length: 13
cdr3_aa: CAHHDSHGEKLFF

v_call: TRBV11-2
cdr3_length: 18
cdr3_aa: CASSLGLAGGRNTGELFF

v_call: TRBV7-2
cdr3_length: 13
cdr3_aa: CASSLSGNTEAFF

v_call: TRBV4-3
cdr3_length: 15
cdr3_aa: CASSQDPSSTDTQYF

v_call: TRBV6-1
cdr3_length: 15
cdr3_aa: CASSEELEGHYEQYF

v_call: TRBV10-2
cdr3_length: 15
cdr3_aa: CASISSGTGGYEQYF

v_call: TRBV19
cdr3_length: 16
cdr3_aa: CASSVTGTADNSPLHF

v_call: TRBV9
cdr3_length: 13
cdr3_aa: CASSVGGSYEQYF

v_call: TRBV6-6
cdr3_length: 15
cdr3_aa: CASSYTGGRDYGYTF

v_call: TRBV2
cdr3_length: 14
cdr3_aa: CASSEEGGDYGYTF

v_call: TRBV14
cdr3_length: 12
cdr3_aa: CASSQERGGYTF

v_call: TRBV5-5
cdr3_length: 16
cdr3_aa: CASSLDPGTLTDTQYF

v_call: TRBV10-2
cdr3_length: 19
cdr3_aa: CASSDPFAGDRADEETQYF

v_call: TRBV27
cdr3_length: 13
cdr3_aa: CASSLTRGTEAFF

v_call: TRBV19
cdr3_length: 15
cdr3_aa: CASSVEDRGRNEQFF

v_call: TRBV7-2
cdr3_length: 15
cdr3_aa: CASSFAGTGGDEQYF

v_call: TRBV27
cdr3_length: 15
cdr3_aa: CASSLLTGLNSPLHF